This T cell receptor (beta chain) is drawn from a study of T cells after yellow fever vaccination. The CDR3 runs to 15 residues. Looked up from germline, CDR1 is SGHVS and CDR2 is FQNEAQ. V lost 5 bases, J lost 1 base, and 15 bases lay in between. TCRdb called the 5' RACE reads again in MiXCR, with one record for every CDR3 protein. In the table there are some 220,000 distinct CDR3 sequences, approximately 3% of which are singletons. The chain joins TRBV7-8 to TRBJ2-7; TRBD2 is a possible D gene (6 bases). The material sequenced was CD4+ T cells sorted from PBMCs, taken 10 days after the yellow fever booster vaccination. This TCR derives from a man between 18 and 35 years old who received the YFV17D yellow fever vaccine. As DNA, the CDR3 is TGTGCCAGCAGCCCCGGGGGACTCACATCCTACGAGCAGTACTTC. Its translation is CASSPGGLTSYEQYF.